Below, 18 T cell receptor beta chains from the same sample are listed, as sequenced in a study of shared clonotypes between healthy human individuals. Libraries were prepared by immunoSEQ multiplex PCR; TCRdb keeps only in-frame clonotypes and omits some of them. The sample lists roughly 890,000 clones; 85% to 95% were seen once. Naive CD8 cells lacked CD45RO, underwent positive selection for CCR7 and left out terminally differentiated effector memory CD45RA+ cells. The specimen sequenced was naive CD8+ T cells sorted from blood. The source is a young man in good health.

The chain joins TRBV19 to TRBJ1-1; TRBD1 matches 8 bases. The germline gives CDR1 LNHDA, CDR2 SQIVND (reference sequence). The V segment lost 6 bases and the J segment 6 bases; nucleotides outside the gene matches: 24. CDR3 length: 19 residues. CDR3 protein: CASSTDRTRQGKFVAEAFF. The CDR3 coding sequence is TGTGCCAGTAGCACAGACCGAACCCGACAGGGGAAATTTGTCGCTGAAGCTTTCTTT.

The V call is TRBV29-1, the J call TRBJ2-1; possible D gene TRBD2, 5 bases. V was trimmed by 4 bases and J by 1 base, leaving 8 bases between them. Germline V lookup: CDR1 SQVTM, CDR2 ANQGSEA. The CDR3 totals 13 residues. The CDR3 DNA reads as TGCAGCGTTGTTAGCGCATCCTACAATGAGCAGTTCTTC. Amino acid sequence: CSVVSASYNEQFF.

CDR3 in amino acids: CASSQEERATETQYF. The CDR3 coding sequence is TGCGCCAGCAGCCAAGAGGAGCGGGCTACAGAGACCCAGTACTTC. The V gene is TRBV4-1, the J gene TRBJ2-5, with D maybe TRBD2 (6 bases). Germline V gene data show CDR1 as MGHRA and CDR2 as YSYEKL. V was clipped by 0 bases and J by 4 bases, with 12 bases between them. The CDR3 is made up of 15 amino acids.

V gene TRBV27 combines with J gene TRBJ2-1; D unresolved. This CDR3 region has 14 residues. Trimming took 6 bases from V and 3 from J, leaving 12 bases between them. Per the germline V gene, CDR1 is MNHEY and CDR2 is SMNVEV (reference sequence). The CDR3: CASSNDGSYNEQFF. The CDR3 DNA reads as TGTGCCAGCAGCAATGACGGAAGCTACAATGAGCAGTTCTTC.

The chain joins TRBV7-9 to TRBJ1-4, with D possibly being TRBD1 (5 bases). The V end was cut by 4 bases, the J end by 0 bases, with 12 bases between. Looked up from germline, CDR1 is SEHNR and CDR2 is FQNEAQ (reference sequence). CDR3 length: 16 amino acids. This chain's CDR3 is CASSSQGTPTNEKLFF. CDR3 coding DNA: TGTGCCAGCAGCTCCCAAGGGACCCCAACTAATGAAAAACTGTTTTTT.

The chain recombines TRBV4-3 with TRBJ2-4, with TRBD2 matching 16 bases. Trimming removed 4 bases from V and 8 bases from J; junction bases left unmatched: 23. There are 22 residues in the CDR3. Germline loops: CDR1 LGHNA, CDR2 YSLEER. The CDR3 loop reads CASSPPRDPGLAGGPPCDIQYF. CDR3 coding DNA: TGCGCCAGCAGCCCGCCCCGGGACCCGGGACTAGCGGGAGGGCCTCCGTGTGACATTCAGTACTTC.

J is TRBJ2-5 and V is TRBV11-3; possibly TRBD1 or TRBD2 for D (5 bases each). Trimming left V 5 bases short and J 3 bases short, with 22 bases between. Germline V gives CDR1 SGHNT, CDR2 YENEEA. This CDR3 region has 17 residues. The DNA of the CDR3 is TGTGCCAGCAGCCCCCCCAAGAAGGGACGAACTGAAGAGACCCAGTACTTC. As protein: CASSPPKKGRTEETQYF.

The chain uses TRBV9 and TRBJ2-2; D unresolved. Germline values: CDR1 SGDLS, CDR2 YYNGEE. Trimming removed 0 bases at V and 2 bases at J, with 8 bases between. The CDR3 consists of 15 residues. In nucleotides, the CDR3 is TGTGCCAGCAGCGTAGGTGAGGTTAACACCGGGGAGCTGTTTTTT. It is translated as CASSVGEVNTGELFF. Full variable domain (remainder filled in from reference TRBV9 and TRBJ2-2): DSGVTQTPKHLITATGQRVTLRCSPRSGDLSVYWYQQSLDQGLQFLIQYYNGEERAKGNILERFSAQQFPDLHSELNLSSLELGDSALYFCASSVGEVNTGELFFGEGSRLTVL.

This clone was observed a single time. The V and J genes are TRBV4-1 and TRBJ2-7, with D maybe TRBD2 (6 bases). The V end lost 4 bases, the J end lost 0 bases, and 13 bases lay between the germline ends. Germline values: CDR1 MGHRA, CDR2 YSYEKL. The CDR3 contains 15 residues. The CDR3 is CASSRPAGSSYEQYF. CDR3 sequence (DNA): TGCGCCAGCAGCCGCCCCGCGGGGAGCTCCTACGAGCAGTACTTC.

This clone is a singleton in its sample. The chain recombines TRBV29-1 with TRBJ2-7; a weak D match, TRBD1 (6 bases). CDR3 size: 11 residues. Trimming pared 7 bases from V and 5 bases from J, leaving 12 bases between. Germline assignment: CDR1 SQVTM and CDR2 ANQGSEA. The CDR3 region is CSAGQWNEQYF. CDR3 in DNA: TGCAGCGCAGGACAGTGGAACGAGCAGTACTTC.

This sequence joins TRBV6-1 and TRBJ1-2, with a possible D match to TRBD1 (5 bases). The CDR3 extends over 16 amino acids. CDR1 is MNHNS and CDR2 is SASEGT in the germline V gene. Trimming stripped 4 bases from V and 7 bases from J, with 22 bases between. As DNA, the CDR3 is TGTGCCAGCAGTGCCATCAAGCAGGGCCGCCCCGGTGGCTACACCTTC. This gives the protein CASSAIKQGRPGGYTF.

The rearrangement uses TRBV7-2 and TRBJ2-3; maybe TRBD2 (6 bases). The germline V gene has CDR1 SGHTA and CDR2 FQGNSA. The CDR3 loop spans 15 amino acids. V lost 5 bases to trimming and J lost 2 bases, with 14 bases between them. CDR3 sequence: CASSTGLSSTDTQYF. The CDR3 nucleotides read TGTGCCAGCAGCACAGGACTATCCTCCACAGATACGCAGTATTTT. Complete variable domain (other parts from reference TRBV7-2 and TRBJ2-3): GAGVSQSPSNKVTEKGKDVELRCDPISGHTALYWYRQSLGQGLEFLIYFQGNSAPDKSGLPSDRFSAERTGGSVSTLTIQRTQQEDSAVYLCASSTGLSSTDTQYFGPGTRLTVL.

The CDR3 DNA sequence: TGTGCCAGCAGTTACGGTACTAGCGGGCAAGAGACCCAGTACTTC. Protein sequence: CASSYGTSGQETQYF. The chain combines TRBV6-5 with TRBJ2-5; the match to TRBD2 covers 9 bases. Trimming at V came to 2 bases and at J to 2 bases, leaving 3 bases not matched to a gene. Germline CDR1 MNHEY, CDR2 SVGAGI. The CDR3 runs 15 residues.

V and J are TRBV19 and TRBJ2-7; D uncertain. The CDR3 extends over 14 amino acids. The V end was cut by 3 bases, the J end by 0 bases, with 9 bases between. Germline-derived CDR1 and CDR2 are LNHDA and SQIVND (reference sequence). CDR3 sequence reads: CASSIGATSYEQYF. CDR3 DNA sequence: TGTGCCAGTAGTATCGGCGCCACCTCCTACGAGCAGTACTTC.

The chain recombines TRBV28 with TRBJ2-1; TRBD2 is a possible D gene (5 bases). In germline, CDR1 is MDHEN, CDR2 SYDVKM. V was shortened by 4 bases and J by 8 bases, with 21 bases between the two germline ends. The CDR3 contains 16 residues. CDR3 nucleotide sequence: TGTGCCAGCAGTTCCCAGAGCGGATTCCTCGCGGATGAGCAGTTCTTC. It yields the protein CASSSQSGFLADEQFF.

About this clone: A much bigger clone sits one base away, suggesting this may be a read error. Additional DNA sequences in this sample encode the identical CDR3. The chain couples TRBV29-1 to TRBJ2-7; no clear D gene. Germline V gene data show CDR1 as SQVTM and CDR2 as ANQGSEA. The ends were cut back, 1 base at V and 2 bases at J, with 6 bases in the middle. The CDR3 is 12 amino acids. The CDR3 bases are TGCAGCGTTGAAGGCGAGACCTACGAGCAGTACTTC. It translates to CSVEGETYEQYF.

This chain joins TRBV2 and TRBJ1-5; D gene uncertain. Trimming removed 1 base from V and 0 bases from J, with 7 bases in between. Germline V gene lookup returns CDR1 SNHLY and CDR2 FYNNEI. This CDR3 has 15 amino acids. CDR3 loop: CASSEGVVSNQPQHF. CDR3 bases: TGTGCCAGCAGTGAAGGGGTGGTTAGCAATCAGCCCCAGCATTTT.

The chain carries TRBV6-1 and TRBJ2-2, with 7 bases identical to TRBD1. The CDR3 loop spans 13 amino acids. V shed 8 bases and J 7 bases; nucleotides not matched to a gene: 7. Germline CDR1 MNHNS, CDR2 SASEGT. The CDR3 DNA reads as TGTGCCAGCCAGACAGGGTGGGACGGGGAGCTGTTTTTT. It codes for CASQTGWDGELFF.